Each of the 9 T cell receptor beta chains below was sequenced from the same sample in a study of cytomegalovirus exposure and HLA in healthy donors. Use of 60 Vbeta and 13 Jbeta primers characterized the PCR. The method was immunoSEQ multiplex PCR; TCRdb's version includes in-frame clones alone and lacks a portion of them. The sample has tens of thousands of clones. Sequencing input: PBMCs. These receptors originate from a man aged 50 to 59 in good health and CMV-seronegative.

The chain couples TRBV5-1 to TRBJ2-3, with 12 bases lining up with TRBD2. V gave up 4 bases and J gave up 0 bases; unmatched junction bases: 3. Germline CDR1 SGHRS, CDR2 YFSETQ. This CDR3 is 16 amino acids long. The CDR3 DNA sequence: TGCGCCAGCAGCCTAGCGGGGGGGCCAAGCACAGATACGCAGTATTTT. Translating it yields CASSLAGGPSTDTQYF.

The chain couples TRBV6-1 to TRBJ1-4; TRBD1 matches at 7 bases. CDR3 length equals 16 residues. In germline, CDR1 is MNHNS, CDR2 SASEGT. V lost 4 bases and J lost 0; bases outside the gene matches: 5. CDR3 sequence reads: CASSAQDRATNEKLFF. As DNA, the CDR3 is TGTGCCAGCAGTGCTCAAGACAGGGCAACTAATGAAAAACTGTTTTTT.

The chain couples TRBV5-6 to TRBJ1-6; D is uncertain. There are 17 residues in the CDR3. Germline V lookup: CDR1 SGHDT, CDR2 YYEEEE. With 2 bases removed from V and 9 bases from J, the gap between germline ends came to 21 bases. This CDR3 is CASSFLPPGSAGSPLHF. The CDR3 DNA is TGTGCCAGCAGCTTTCTCCCGCCGGGGTCGGCCGGTTCACCCCTCCACTTT.

The J gene is TRBJ1-6, the V gene TRBV19, with 8 bases fitting TRBD1. The CDR3 sequence is 14 residues long. V shed 10 bases, J shed 9 bases, and the junction held 11 bases outside the gene matches. Germline-derived CDR1 and CDR2 are LNHDA and SQIVND (reference sequence). CDR3 amino acids: CATRQGQGSSPLHF. The CDR3 DNA is TGTGCCACCAGACAGGGGCAGGGGAGTTCACCCCTCCACTTT.

CDR3 loop: CASRRTPTGAMNTEAFF. CDR3 DNA sequence: TGTGCCAGCAGACGAACACCGACAGGGGCCATGAACACTGAAGCTTTCTTT. J is TRBJ1-1 and V is TRBV7-9; 8 nucleotides align to TRBD1. This CDR3 spans 17 amino acids. Germline V CDR1 and CDR2: SEHNR, FQNEAQ (reference sequence). J gave up 0 bases and V 6 bases, and 12 bases lay outside the gene matches.

J is TRBJ2-7 and V is TRBV15; possible D gene TRBD1, 5 bases. Germline values: CDR1 LNHNV, CDR2 YYDKDF (reference sequence). The CDR3 contains 14 residues. Trimming took off 0 bases at V and 1 base at J, with 7 bases between the two ends. The CDR3 DNA follows: TGTGCCACCAGCAGAGATGCAGGGTCCTACGAGCAGTACTTC. The encoded protein is CATSRDAGSYEQYF.

V gene TRBV6-1 combines with J gene TRBJ2-7, with 8 bases matching TRBD2. The J segment lost 12 bases and the V segment lost 2 bases, leaving 15 bases of the junction unmatched. The germline V gene has CDR1 MNHNS and CDR2 SASEGT. CDR3 length equals 15 residues. CDR3 region: CASSESGGLGPTRYF. The CDR3 region has the DNA TGTGCCAGCAGTGAATCGGGGGGGTTAGGTCCTACTCGGTACTTC.

The chain couples TRBV28 to TRBJ2-2; no firm D call. This CDR3 is 15 amino acids long. CDR1 MDHEN and CDR2 SYDVKM come from the germline V gene. Trimming cost V 2 bases and J 1 base, with 8 bases left between them. Written as DNA, the CDR3 is TGTGCCAGCAGTTTAATCCTTTTGAACACCGGGGAGCTGTTTTTT. Encoded protein: CASSLILLNTGELFF.

The chain couples TRBV7-3 to TRBJ2-2; TRBD1 is a possible D gene (5 bases). CDR1 is SGHTA, CDR2 FQGTGA, per germline. This CDR3 is built from 14 residues. Trimming shortened V by 2 bases and J by 1 base, and 5 bases separated the two germline ends. The CDR3 is CASSLDRNTGELFF. The CDR3 coding sequence is TGTGCCAGCAGCTTAGACAGGAACACCGGGGAGCTGTTTTTT.